The rows below give T cell receptor beta chains drawn from one sample of a study of blood T cell repertoires in COVID-19. Data came from immunoSEQ multiplex PCR; TCRdb stores just in-frame clones and leaves some out. The sample includes about 160,000 clones, around 85% seen only once; the top ten take about 1.2%. Sequences were obtained from peripheral blood. These receptors came from a man aged 60 to 75 who had recovered from COVID-19. Each CDR3 is given with its conserved first and last residue. A row's size may be missing; if present it is once, few, many or a size class.

NA TRBV7-2 CASSLGQGGFQPQHF
NA TRBV6-2/TRBV6-3 CASSYPPQGAYNEQFF
NA TRBV6-1 CASSERRLMNSPLHF
NA TRBV7-9 CASRPAGGLGIQYF
few TRBV11-2 CASSFSYSQPQHF
NA TRBV6-6 CASSYYTGVGGTEAFF
NA TRBV5-1 CASSWLAGAGETQYF
NA TRBV5-3 CARSLVGRKLGLDSGTQYF
NA TRBV6-5 CASSYSHRGAYGYTF
few TRBV5-1 CASSLEWRGSYEQYF
NA TRBV29-1 CSVEDLGGAGANVLTF
NA TRBV11-2 CASSPPMLGQGILNTEAFF
few TRBV6-5 CASSYVAGNTEAFF
NA TRBV3-1/TRBV3-2 CASSPRTGGSNEQFF
NA TRBV2 CASSLNRGSNQPQHF
NA TRBV11-2 CASSLAGIYEQFF
NA TRBV9 CASSVALTVPGDNYGYTF
NA TRBV19 CASSSLQGTGREKLFF
NA TRBV9 CASSVGPENTEAFF
NA TRBV14 CASSLNRGTYGYTF
NA TRBV3-1/TRBV3-2 CASSLQAEAFF
NA TRBV7-8 CASSQTRWAEETQYF
NA TRBV15 CATSKGQGVRKQYF
NA TRBV5-6 CASSLGERGTAQHF